The text below deals with one T cell receptor beta chain. Its antigen is not identified. PCR was performed using 60 Vbeta and 13 Jbeta primers. Only in-frame clones appear in the TCRdb table, and some are missing; sequencing was by immunoSEQ multiplex PCR. In the table there are around 130,000 clones, 70% to 80% of which are singletons. The sample comes from a study of cytomegalovirus exposure and HLA in healthy donors. Overall study results and limits: Cytomegalovirus status was reportedly diagnosed by the classifier with high specificity and sensitivity.

This CDR3 spans 15 amino acids. With 3 bases clipped from V and 6 bases from J, the junction kept 8 bases outside the gene matches. From germline, CDR1 is MNHEY and CDR2 SVGAGI. Donors were nominally healthy when sampled, though unrecorded immune exposures were likely. This clonotype originated in a human donor in good health. The sample taken for sequencing was PBMCs. The rearrangement uses TRBV6-5 and TRBJ2-7, with 10 bases lining up with TRBD2. CDR3: CASSYSLAGVSEQYF. The CDR3 bases are TGTGCCAGCAGTTATTCCCTAGCGGGGGTAAGCGAGCAGTACTTC.